Following are 15 T cell receptor beta chains from one sample sequenced in a study of T cell responses to AZD1222 COVID-19 vaccine. TCRdb keeps only in-frame clones here, not all; method: immunoSEQ multiplex PCR. The sample contains 150,000 or so clones, 80% to 95% of which appear only once. The source was peripheral blood, collected 28 days after the second AZD1222 dose. Receptor source: an adult who received the AZD1222 COVID-19 vaccine.

This chain connects TRBV6-5 to TRBJ2-7; D uncertain. Trimming shortened V by 6 bases and J by 0 bases, and 9 bases separated the two germline ends. The CDR3 extends over 13 amino acids. The germline CDR1 and CDR2 sequences are MNHEY and SVGAGI. The CDR3 loop reads CASSWASSYEQYF. In nucleotides, the CDR3 is TGTGCCAGCAGCTGGGCAAGCTCCTACGAGCAGTACTTC.

CDR3: CASSQGLSSSYEQYF. The CDR3 DNA sequence: TGTGCCAGCAGCCAAGGACTTTCCAGCTCCTACGAGCAGTACTTC. The rearrangement uses TRBV3-1 (or the pseudogene TRBV3-2) and TRBJ2-7; D unclear. This CDR3 comprises 15 residues. V was clipped by 1 base and J by 0 bases, with 10 bases between them. The germline CDR1 and CDR2 sequences are LGHDT and YNNKEL (reference sequence).

The chain is built from TRBV18 and TRBJ2-3; 8 positions agree with TRBD2. The CDR3 contains 16 residues. Trimming cost V 2 bases and J 0 bases; bases outside gene matches: 4. In germline, CDR1 is KGHSH, CDR2 LQKENI. CDR3 sequence: CASSPFSGTSTDTQYF. Here the CDR3 DNA reads TGTGCCAGCTCACCATTTAGCGGGACTAGCACAGATACGCAGTATTTT.

This chain uses TRBV5-1 with TRBJ2-7, with 10 nucleotides matching TRBD2. Germline CDR1 reads SGHRS; CDR2 reads YFSETQ. The CDR3 is 14 amino acids. The V and J ends lost 6 bases and 5 bases, in that order; junction bases with no gene match: 8. The CDR3 spells CASTLRTSGHEQYF. In DNA, the CDR3 is TGCGCCAGCACCCTGCGGACTAGCGGCCACGAGCAGTACTTC.

Here the CDR3 reads CASSTSGGLKDEQFF. The CDR3 DNA reads as TGTGCCAGCAGCACATCGGGGGGCCTTAAGGATGAGCAGTTCTTC. This chain joins TRBV9 and TRBJ2-1, with D possibly matching TRBD2 (7 bases). Germline CDR1 reads SGDLS; CDR2 reads YYNGEE. V gave up 4 bases and J gave up 8 bases, with 19 bases separating them. The CDR3 sequence is 15 residues long.

The rearrangement joins TRBV19 to TRBJ1-2; 10 nucleotides match TRBD1. V lost 5 bases, J lost 3 bases, and 9 bases stayed unmatched. This CDR3 spans 16 amino acids. CDR1 is LNHDA and CDR2 is SQIVND in the germline V gene (reference sequence). In nucleotides, the CDR3 is TGTGCCAGTAGTCTTTTGGGGACAGGGGAGGACTATGGCTACACCTTC. Translation: CASSLLGTGEDYGYTF. Based on the CDR3 plus reference TRBV19 and TRBJ1-2, the full variable domain is DGGITQSPKYLFRKEGQNVTLSCEQNLNHDAMYWYRQDPGQGLRLIYYSQIVNDFQKGDIAEGYSVSREKKESFPLTVTSAQKNPTAFYLCASSLLGTGEDYGYTFGSGTRLTVV.

CDR3 nucleotides: TGTGCCAGTAGTGTCCTGGGGGCCTACGAGCAGTACTTC. Translation gives CASSVLGAYEQYF. This chain joins TRBV19 and TRBJ2-7; either TRBD1 or TRBD2 may supply D (5 bases each). The germline V gene has CDR1 LNHDA and CDR2 SQIVND (reference sequence). V was shortened by 5 bases and J by 2 bases, with 10 bases between the two germline ends. The CDR3 is made up of 13 amino acids.

This clone was seen only once. CDR3 in amino acids: CATSDFRTGGNGANVLTF. The CDR3 DNA reads as TGTGCCACCAGTGATTTCCGGACAGGGGGCAATGGGGCCAACGTCCTGACTTTC. The chain uses TRBV24-1 and TRBJ2-6, with 11 bases lining up with TRBD1. After removal of 1 base from V and 3 bases from J, the junction contained 4 bases not matched to a gene. This CDR3 is 18 amino acids long. Germline-derived CDR1 and CDR2 are KGHDR and SFDVKD.

The chain has TRBV9 and TRBJ1-2, with 7 nucleotides matching TRBD1. In germline, CDR1 is SGDLS, CDR2 YYNGEE. The CDR3 runs to 15 residues. J was trimmed by 5 bases and V by 0 bases; bases with no gene match: 7. CDR3: CASSVEEGAWYGYTF. Here the CDR3 DNA reads TGTGCCAGCAGCGTAGAGGAGGGGGCTTGGTATGGCTACACCTTC.

J is TRBJ2-7 and V is TRBV28; D is tentatively TRBD1 or TRBD2 (5 bases each). V was trimmed by 2 bases and J by 2 bases, leaving 7 bases between them. Germline V gene sequence: CDR1 MDHEN, CDR2 SYDVKM. The CDR3 spans 13 residues. CDR3 region: CASSLRGPYEQYF. The DNA for the CDR3 is TGTGCCAGCAGTTTACGGGGACCCTACGAGCAGTACTTC.

The chain employs TRBV28 and TRBJ2-7; possibly TRBD1 for D (5 bases). Germline lookup yields CDR1 MDHEN and CDR2 SYDVKM. Trimming shortened V by 2 bases and J by 7 bases, and 9 bases separated the two germline ends. This CDR3 is 12 amino acids long. The CDR3: CASSLPRDEQYF. CDR3 sequence (DNA): TGTGCCAGCAGTTTACCCAGGGATGAGCAGTACTTC.

The CDR3 is CASSLTDAEPQHF. DNA of the CDR3: TGTGCCAGCAGCTTAACGGATGCTGAGCCCCAGCATTTT. The chain recombines TRBV7-9 with TRBJ1-5; D is uncertain. V dropped 2 bases and J dropped 8 bases, with 10 bases sitting between them. CDR1 is SEHNR, CDR2 FQNEAQ, per germline (reference sequence). The CDR3 consists of 13 residues.

The chain couples TRBV6-5 to TRBJ2-3; 8 nucleotides match TRBD2. The CDR3 sequence is 14 residues long. With 6 bases clipped from V and 2 bases from J, the junction kept 4 bases outside the gene matches. Germline V gene sequence: CDR1 MNHEY, CDR2 SVGAGI. The CDR3 region is CASSALAVTDTQYF. The CDR3 DNA follows: TGTGCCAGCAGCGCACTAGCGGTCACAGATACGCAGTATTTT.

The chain carries TRBV10-1 and TRBJ2-1; 10 nucleotides line up with TRBD1. The CDR3 loop spans 14 amino acids. The ends lost 5 bases at V and 4 bases at J; junction bases unmatched: 2. Germline CDR1 reads WNHNN; CDR2 reads SYGVQD (reference sequence). The chain's CDR3 is CASSTGQGYNEQFF. CDR3 in DNA: TGCGCCAGCAGTACGGGACAGGGGTACAATGAGCAGTTCTTC.

This clone was recorded only once. The rearrangement links TRBV30 to TRBJ2-5; D is uncertain. Germline V gene sequence: CDR1 GTSNPN, CDR2 SVGIG (reference sequence). Trimming removed 0 bases at V and 5 bases at J, with 13 bases between. The CDR3 loop spans 14 amino acids. CDR3 region: CAWSVGSSEETQYF. The CDR3 region has the DNA TGTGCCTGGAGTGTTGGTAGCTCGGAGGAGACCCAGTACTTC.